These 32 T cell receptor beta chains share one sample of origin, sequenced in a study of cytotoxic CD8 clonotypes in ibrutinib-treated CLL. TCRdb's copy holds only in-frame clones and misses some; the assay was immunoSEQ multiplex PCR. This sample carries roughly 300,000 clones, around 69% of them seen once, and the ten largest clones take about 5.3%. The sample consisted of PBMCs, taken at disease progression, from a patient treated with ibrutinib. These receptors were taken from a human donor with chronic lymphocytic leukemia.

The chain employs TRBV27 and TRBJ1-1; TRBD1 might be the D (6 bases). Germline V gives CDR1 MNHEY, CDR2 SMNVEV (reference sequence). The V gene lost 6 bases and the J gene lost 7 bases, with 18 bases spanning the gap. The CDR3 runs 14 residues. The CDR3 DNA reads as TGTGCCAGCAGACTTAGGGGGTTAGGGGATGAAGCTTTCTTT. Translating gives CASRLRGLGDEAFF.

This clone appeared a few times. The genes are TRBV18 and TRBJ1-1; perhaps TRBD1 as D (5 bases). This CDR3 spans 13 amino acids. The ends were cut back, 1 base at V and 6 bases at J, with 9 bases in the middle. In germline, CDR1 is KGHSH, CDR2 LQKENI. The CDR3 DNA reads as TGTGCCAGCTCACCACAGGGGTCGGCTGAAGCTTTCTTT. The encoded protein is CASSPQGSAEAFF.

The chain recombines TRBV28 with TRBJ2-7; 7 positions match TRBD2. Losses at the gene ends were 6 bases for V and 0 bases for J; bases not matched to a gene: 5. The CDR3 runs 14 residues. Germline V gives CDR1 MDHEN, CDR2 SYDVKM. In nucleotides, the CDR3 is TGTGCCAGCAGCCCCGGACTAGTCTCCTACGAGCAGTACTTC. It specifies CASSPGLVSYEQYF.

Here the CDR3 reads CSARSGPEQYF. CDR3 nucleotide sequence: TGCAGTGCTAGGTCCGGGCCCGAGCAGTACTTC. The V gene is TRBV20-1, the J gene TRBJ2-7; unclear D gene. The CDR3 spans 11 residues. Looked up from germline, CDR1 is DFQATT and CDR2 is SNEGSKA (reference sequence). The ends were cut back, 3 bases at V and 6 bases at J, with 9 bases in the middle.

The CDR3 region has the DNA TGTGCCAGCAGTCCTGGGACAGCGAAGATGAACACTGAAGCTTTCTTT. Amino acid sequence: CASSPGTAKMNTEAFF. The rearrangement links TRBV6-6 to TRBJ1-1, with 7 bases lining up with TRBD1. The CDR3 extends over 16 amino acids. CDR1 and CDR2 from the germline V gene are MNHNY and SVGAGI (reference sequence). V shed 5 bases, J shed 0 bases, and the junction held 9 bases outside the gene matches.

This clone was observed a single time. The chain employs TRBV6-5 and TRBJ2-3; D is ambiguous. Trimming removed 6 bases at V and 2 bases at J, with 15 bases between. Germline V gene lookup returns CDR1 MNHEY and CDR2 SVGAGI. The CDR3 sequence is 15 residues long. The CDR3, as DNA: TGTGCCAGCAGCCAGTCTCCGACGATCACAGATACGCAGTATTTT. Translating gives CASSQSPTITDTQYF.

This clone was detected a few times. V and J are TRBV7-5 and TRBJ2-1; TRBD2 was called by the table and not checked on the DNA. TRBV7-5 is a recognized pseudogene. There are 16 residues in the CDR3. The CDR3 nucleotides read TGTGTCAGAAGCTTAGCGGATAGCGGGAGCCCGAATGAGCAGTTCTTC. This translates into CVRSLADSGSPNEQFF.

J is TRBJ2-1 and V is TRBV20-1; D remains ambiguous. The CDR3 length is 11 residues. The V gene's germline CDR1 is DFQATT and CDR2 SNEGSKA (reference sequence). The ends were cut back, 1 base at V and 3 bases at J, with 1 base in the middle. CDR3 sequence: CSARVYNEQFF. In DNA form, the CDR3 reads TGCAGTGCTAGAGTCTACAATGAGCAGTTCTTC.

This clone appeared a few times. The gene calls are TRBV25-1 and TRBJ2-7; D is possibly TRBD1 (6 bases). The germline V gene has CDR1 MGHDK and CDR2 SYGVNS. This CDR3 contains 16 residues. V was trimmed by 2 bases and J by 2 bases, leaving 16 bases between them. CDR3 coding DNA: TGTGCCAGCAGTGAAGGGCTGGGGACATATCCCTACGAGCAGTACTTC. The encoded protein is CASSEGLGTYPYEQYF.

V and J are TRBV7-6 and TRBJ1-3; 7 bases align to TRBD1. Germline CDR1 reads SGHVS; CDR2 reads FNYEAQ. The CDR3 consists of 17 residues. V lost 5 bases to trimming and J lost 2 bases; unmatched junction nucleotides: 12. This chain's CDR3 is CASSPRGGINTGNTIYF. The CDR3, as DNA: TGTGCCAGCAGCCCCAGGGGGGGAATAAATACTGGAAACACCATATATTTT.

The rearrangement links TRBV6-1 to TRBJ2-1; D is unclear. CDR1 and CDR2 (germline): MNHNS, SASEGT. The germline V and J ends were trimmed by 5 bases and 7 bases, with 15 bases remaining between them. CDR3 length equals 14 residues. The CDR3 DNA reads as TGTGCCAGCAGTCGTACAGACCCCGGAAATGAGCAGTTCTTC. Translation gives CASSRTDPGNEQFF.

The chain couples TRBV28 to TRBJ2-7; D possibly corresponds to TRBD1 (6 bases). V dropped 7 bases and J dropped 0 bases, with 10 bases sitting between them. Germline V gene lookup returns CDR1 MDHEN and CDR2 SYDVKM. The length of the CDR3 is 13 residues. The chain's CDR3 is CASKQGSSYEQYF. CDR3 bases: TGTGCCAGCAAACAGGGTTCCTCCTACGAGCAGTACTTC. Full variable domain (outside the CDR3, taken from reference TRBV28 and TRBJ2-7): DVKVTQSSRYLVKRTGEKVFLECVQDMDHENMFWYRQDPGLGLRLIYFSYDVKMKEKGDIPEGYSVSREKKERFSLILESASTNQTSMYLCASKQGSSYEQYFGPGTRLTVT.

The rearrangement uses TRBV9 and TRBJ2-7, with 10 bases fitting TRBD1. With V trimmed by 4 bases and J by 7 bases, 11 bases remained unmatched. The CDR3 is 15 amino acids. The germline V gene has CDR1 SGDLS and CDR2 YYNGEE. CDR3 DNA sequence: TGTGCCAGCAGCCTCCGGGACAGGGGAATTGAGGAGCAGTACTTC. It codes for CASSLRDRGIEEQYF.

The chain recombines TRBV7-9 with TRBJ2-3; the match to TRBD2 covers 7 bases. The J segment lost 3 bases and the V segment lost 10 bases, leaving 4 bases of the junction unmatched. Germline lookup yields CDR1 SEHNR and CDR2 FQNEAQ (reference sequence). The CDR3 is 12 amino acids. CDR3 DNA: TGTGCCACGCAGGGAGGGACAGATACGCAGTATTTT. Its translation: CATQGGTDTQYF.

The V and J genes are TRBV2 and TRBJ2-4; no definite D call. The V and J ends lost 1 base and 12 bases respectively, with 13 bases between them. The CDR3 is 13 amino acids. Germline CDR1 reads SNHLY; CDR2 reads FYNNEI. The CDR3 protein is CASSEGHPLAQYF. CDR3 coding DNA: TGTGCCAGCAGTGAAGGCCACCCGCTTGCTCAGTACTTC. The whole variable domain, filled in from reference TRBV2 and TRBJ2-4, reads EPEVTQTPSHQVTQMGQEVILRCVPISNHLYFYWYRQILGQKVEFLVSFYNNEISEKSEIFDDQFSVERPDGSNFTLKIRSTKLEDSAMYFCASSEGHPLAQYFGAGTRLSVL.

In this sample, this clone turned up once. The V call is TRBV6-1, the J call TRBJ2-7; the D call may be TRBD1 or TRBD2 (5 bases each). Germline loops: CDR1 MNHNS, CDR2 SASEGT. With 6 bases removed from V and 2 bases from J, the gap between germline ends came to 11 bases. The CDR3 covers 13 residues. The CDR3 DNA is TGTGCCAGCAGACGACCGGGGCCCTACGAGCAGTACTTC. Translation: CASRRPGPYEQYF.

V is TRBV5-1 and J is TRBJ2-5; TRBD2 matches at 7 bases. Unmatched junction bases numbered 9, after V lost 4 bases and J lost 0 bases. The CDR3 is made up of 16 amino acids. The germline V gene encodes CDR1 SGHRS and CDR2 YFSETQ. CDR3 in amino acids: CASSTFPGGHQETQYF. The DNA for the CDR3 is TGCGCCAGCAGCACCTTCCCGGGGGGTCACCAAGAGACCCAGTACTTC.

The CDR3 sequence is CASSLGLGQGNYGYTF. Written as DNA, the CDR3 is TGCGCCAGCAGCTTGGGTTTGGGACAGGGAAACTATGGCTACACCTTC. The chain recombines TRBV5-1 with TRBJ1-2, with 9 bases fitting TRBD1. The CDR3 runs to 16 residues. From germline, CDR1 is SGHRS and CDR2 YFSETQ. The ends lost 0 bases at V and 2 bases at J; junction bases unmatched: 5.

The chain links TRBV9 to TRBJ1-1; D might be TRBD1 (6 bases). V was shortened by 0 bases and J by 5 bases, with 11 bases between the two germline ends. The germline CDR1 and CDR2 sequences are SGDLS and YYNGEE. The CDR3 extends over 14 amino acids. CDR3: CASSVAYRATEAFF. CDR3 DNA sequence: TGTGCCAGCAGCGTAGCATACAGGGCTACTGAAGCTTTCTTT.

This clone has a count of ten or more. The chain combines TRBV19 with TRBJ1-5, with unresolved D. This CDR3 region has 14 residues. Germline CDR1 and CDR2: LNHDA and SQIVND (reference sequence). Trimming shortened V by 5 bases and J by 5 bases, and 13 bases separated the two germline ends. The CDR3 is CASSSVSRDQPQHF. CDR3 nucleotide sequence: TGTGCCAGTAGTTCCGTCAGCCGGGATCAGCCCCAGCATTTT.

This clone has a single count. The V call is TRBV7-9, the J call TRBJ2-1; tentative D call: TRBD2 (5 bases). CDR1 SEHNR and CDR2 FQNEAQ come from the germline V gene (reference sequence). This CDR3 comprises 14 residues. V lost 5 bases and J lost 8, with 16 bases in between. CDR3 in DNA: TGTGCCAGCAGCCTAGGTCTAGCAACGGATGAGCAGTTCTTC. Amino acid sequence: CASSLGLATDEQFF.

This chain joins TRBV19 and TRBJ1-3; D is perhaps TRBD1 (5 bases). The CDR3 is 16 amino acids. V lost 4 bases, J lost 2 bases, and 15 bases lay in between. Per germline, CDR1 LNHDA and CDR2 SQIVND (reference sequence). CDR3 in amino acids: CASSTGGRGTGNTIYF. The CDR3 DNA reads TGTGCCAGTAGTACGGGGGGACGCGGGACTGGAAACACCATATATTTT.

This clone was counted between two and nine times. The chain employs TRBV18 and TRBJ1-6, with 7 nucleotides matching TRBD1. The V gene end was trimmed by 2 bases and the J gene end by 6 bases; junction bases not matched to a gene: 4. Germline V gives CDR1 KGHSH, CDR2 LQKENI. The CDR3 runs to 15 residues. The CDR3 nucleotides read TGTGCCAGCTCACCAGACCGGGACAGTAATTCACCCCTCCACTTT. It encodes CASSPDRDSNSPLHF.

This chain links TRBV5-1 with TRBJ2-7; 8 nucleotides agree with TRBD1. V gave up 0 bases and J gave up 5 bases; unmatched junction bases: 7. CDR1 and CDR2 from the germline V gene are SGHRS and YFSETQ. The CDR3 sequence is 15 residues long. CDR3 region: CASSLDRGSVDEQYF. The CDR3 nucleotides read TGCGCCAGCAGCTTGGACAGGGGGTCGGTTGACGAGCAGTACTTC.

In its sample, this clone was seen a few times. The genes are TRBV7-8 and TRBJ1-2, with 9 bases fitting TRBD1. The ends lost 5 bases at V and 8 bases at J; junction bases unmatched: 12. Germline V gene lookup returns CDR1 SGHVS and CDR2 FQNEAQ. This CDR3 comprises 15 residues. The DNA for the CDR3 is TGTGCCAGCAGCCTGTGGTCCACAGGGGGCTGGGGCTACACCTTC. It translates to CASSLWSTGGWGYTF.

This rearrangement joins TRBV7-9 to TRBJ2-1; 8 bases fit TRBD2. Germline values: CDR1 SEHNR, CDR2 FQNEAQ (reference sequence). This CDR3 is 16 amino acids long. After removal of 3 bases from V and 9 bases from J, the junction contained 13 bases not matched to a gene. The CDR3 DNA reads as TGTGCCAGCAGCTTTATTCCGGCCGGGAGCGGGGGTGAGCAGTTCTTC. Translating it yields CASSFIPAGSGGEQFF.

In DNA form, the CDR3 reads TGTGCCACCAGCAGAGATACTACAGGCTACGAGCAGTACTTC. It is translated as CATSRDTTGYEQYF. The chain combines TRBV15 with TRBJ2-7; the D gene is possibly TRBD1 (5 bases). The V gene's germline CDR1 is LNHNV and CDR2 YYDKDF (reference sequence). The CDR3 spans 14 residues. V lost 0 bases, J lost 3 bases, and 9 bases lay in between.

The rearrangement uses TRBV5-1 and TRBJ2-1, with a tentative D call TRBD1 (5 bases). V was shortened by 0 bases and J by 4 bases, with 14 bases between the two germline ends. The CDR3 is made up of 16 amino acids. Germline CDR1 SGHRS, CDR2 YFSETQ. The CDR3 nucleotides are TGCGCCAGCAGCTTGGGTGTCAGGGAAGTTTACAATGAGCAGTTCTTC. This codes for CASSLGVREVYNEQFF.

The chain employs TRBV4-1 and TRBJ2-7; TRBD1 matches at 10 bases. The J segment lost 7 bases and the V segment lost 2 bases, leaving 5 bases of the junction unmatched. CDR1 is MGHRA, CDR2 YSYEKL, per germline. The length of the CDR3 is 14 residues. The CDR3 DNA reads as TGCGCCAGCAGCCAAAGACAGGGGGCGGGGGAGCAGTACTTC. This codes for CASSQRQGAGEQYF.

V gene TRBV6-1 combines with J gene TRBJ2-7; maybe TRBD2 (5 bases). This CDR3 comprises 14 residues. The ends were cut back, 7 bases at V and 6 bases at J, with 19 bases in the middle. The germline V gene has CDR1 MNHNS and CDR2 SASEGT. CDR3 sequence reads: CASNMRADLSEQYF. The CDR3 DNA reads TGTGCCAGCAATATGAGGGCGGATCTGAGCGAGCAGTACTTC.

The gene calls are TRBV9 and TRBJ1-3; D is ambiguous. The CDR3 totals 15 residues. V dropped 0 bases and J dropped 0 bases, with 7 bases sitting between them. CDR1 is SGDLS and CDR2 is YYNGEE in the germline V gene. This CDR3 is CASSVGARSGNTIYF. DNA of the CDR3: TGTGCCAGCAGCGTAGGAGCTCGCTCTGGAAACACCATATATTTT.

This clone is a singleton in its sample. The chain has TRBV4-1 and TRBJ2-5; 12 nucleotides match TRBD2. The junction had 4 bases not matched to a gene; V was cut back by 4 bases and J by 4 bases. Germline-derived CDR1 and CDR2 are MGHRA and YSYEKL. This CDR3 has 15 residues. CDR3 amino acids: CASSPLAGGRETQYF. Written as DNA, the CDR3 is TGCGCCAGCAGCCCGCTAGCGGGGGGGCGAGAGACCCAGTACTTC.